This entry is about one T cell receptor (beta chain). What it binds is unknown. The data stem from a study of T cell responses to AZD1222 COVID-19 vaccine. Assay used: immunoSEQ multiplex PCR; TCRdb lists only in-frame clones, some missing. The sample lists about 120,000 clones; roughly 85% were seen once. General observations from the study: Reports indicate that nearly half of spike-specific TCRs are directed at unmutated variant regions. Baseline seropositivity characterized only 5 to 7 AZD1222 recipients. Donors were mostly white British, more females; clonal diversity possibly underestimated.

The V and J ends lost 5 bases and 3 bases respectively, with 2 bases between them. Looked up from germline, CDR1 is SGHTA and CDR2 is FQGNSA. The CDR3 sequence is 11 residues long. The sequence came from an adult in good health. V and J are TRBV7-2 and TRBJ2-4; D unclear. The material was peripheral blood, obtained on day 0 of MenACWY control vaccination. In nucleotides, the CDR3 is TGTGCCAGCAGCGTCAAAAACATTCAGTACTTC. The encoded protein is CASSVKNIQYF.